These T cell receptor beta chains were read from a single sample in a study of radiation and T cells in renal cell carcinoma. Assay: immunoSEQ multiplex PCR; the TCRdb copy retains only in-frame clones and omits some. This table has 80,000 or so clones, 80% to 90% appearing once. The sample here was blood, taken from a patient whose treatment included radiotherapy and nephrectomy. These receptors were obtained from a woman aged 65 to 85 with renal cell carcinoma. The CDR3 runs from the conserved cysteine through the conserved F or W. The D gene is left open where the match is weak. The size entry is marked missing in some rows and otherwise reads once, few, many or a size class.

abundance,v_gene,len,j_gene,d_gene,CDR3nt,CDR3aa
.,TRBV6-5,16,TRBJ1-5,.,TGTGCCAGCAGTTCCATTCGACTGAATAGCAATCAGCCCCAGCATTTT,CASSSIRLNSNQPQHF
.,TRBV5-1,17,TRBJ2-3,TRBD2,TGCGCCAGCAGCTTGGAGGGGACTAGCGGGGGGTCCCATACGCAGTATTTT,CASSLEGTSGGSHTQYF
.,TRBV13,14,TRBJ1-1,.,TGTGCCAGCAGGCGGGGGCGCGGGAACACTGAAGCTTTCTTT,CASRRGRGNTEAFF
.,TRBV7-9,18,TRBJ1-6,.,TGTGCCAGCAGCTTAGCGCGGGGGGGCCATGGAAGGAATTCACCCCTCCACTTT,CASSLARGGHGRNSPLHF
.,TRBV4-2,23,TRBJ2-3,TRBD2,TGTGCCAGCAGCCAAGCATTCCTCGGACTAGCCGACGGCCACTCCTACACTACAGATACGCAGTATTTT,CASSQAFLGLADGHSYTTDTQYF
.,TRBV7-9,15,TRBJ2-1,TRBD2,TGTGCCAGCAGCCAATGGACTAGCGGGGACAATGAGCAGTTCTTC,CASSQWTSGDNEQFF
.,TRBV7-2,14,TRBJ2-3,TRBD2,TGTGCCAGCAGCACCAGACTAGCTGGAGAGTCGCAGTATTTT,CASSTRLAGESQYF
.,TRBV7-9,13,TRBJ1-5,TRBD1,TGTGCCAGCAGCTATCCAGGGGGGCAGCCCCAGCATTTT,CASSYPGGQPQHF
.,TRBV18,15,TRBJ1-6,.,TGTGCCAGCTCACCAGGGGACGGTTATAATTCACCCCTCCACTTT,CASSPGDGYNSPLHF
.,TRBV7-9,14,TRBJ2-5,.,TGTGCCAGCAGCCTGATCACAGGGCGAGAGACCCAGTACTTC,CASSLITGRETQYF
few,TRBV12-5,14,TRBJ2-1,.,TGTGCTAGTGGTTTGGGGCAGAGCGACAATGAGCAGTTCTTC,CASGLGQSDNEQFF
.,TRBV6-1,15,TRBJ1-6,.,TGTGCCAGCAGTGAAGAAGTGATCGGGAATTCACCCCTCCACTTT,CASSEEVIGNSPLHF
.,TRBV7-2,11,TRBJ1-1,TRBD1,TGTGCCAGCAGCTCCGGGACAGGGGCTTTCTTT,CASSSGTGAFF
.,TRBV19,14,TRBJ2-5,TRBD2,TGTGCCAGTAGGACAGATAGCGGGGTGAAGACCCAGTACTTC,CASRTDSGVKTQYF
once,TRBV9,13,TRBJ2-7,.,TGTGCCAGCAGCGTAGATGGGGTAACCGAGCAGTACTTC,CASSVDGVTEQYF
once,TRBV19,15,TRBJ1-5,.,TGTGCCAGTAGTATAGGGCAGGGGCTTTATCAGCCCCAGCATTTT,CASSIGQGLYQPQHF
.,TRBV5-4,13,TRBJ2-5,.,TGTGCCAGCAGCCGGGACACCAGGGAGACCCAGTACTTC,CASSRDTRETQYF
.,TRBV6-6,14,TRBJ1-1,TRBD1,TGTGCCAGCAGTGCCCGGGACAGGGGCACTGAAGCTTTCTTT,CASSARDRGTEAFF
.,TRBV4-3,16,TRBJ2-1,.,TGCGCCAGCAGCCAAGAAGGAGGGGCGGGCTACAATGAGCAGTTCTTC,CASSQEGGAGYNEQFF
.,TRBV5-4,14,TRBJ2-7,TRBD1,TGTGCCAGCGGCCGGGACAGGGAAGGTTCCGAGCAGTACTTC,CASGRDREGSEQYF
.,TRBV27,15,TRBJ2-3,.,TGTGCCAGCAGTTTACAGGGTATCCTCACAGATACGCAGTATTTT,CASSLQGILTDTQYF
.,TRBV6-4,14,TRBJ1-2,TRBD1,TGTGCCAGCAGTCCGGGACAGGGGCCCTATGGCTACACCTTC,CASSPGQGPYGYTF
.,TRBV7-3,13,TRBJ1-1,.,TGTGCCAGCAGCTGGCAAGGTAGCACTGAAGCTTTCTTT,CASSWQGSTEAFF
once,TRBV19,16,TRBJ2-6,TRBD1,TGTGCCAGCCGACAGGGGGCCCTCTCTGGGGCCAACGTCCTGACTTTC,CASRQGALSGANVLTF
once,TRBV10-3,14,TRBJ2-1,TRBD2,TGTGCCATCAGCTCCGGGGGGGCGTTTAATGAGCAGTTCTTC,CAISSGGAFNEQFF
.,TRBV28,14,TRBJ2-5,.,TGTGCCAGCAGTCCTCATAAAAGGCAAGAGACCCAGTACTTC,CASSPHKRQETQYF
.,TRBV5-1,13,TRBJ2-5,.,TGCGCCAGCAGCTCCAGGGTAGGTGAGACCCAGTACTTC,CASSSRVGETQYF
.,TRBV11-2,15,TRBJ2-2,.,TGTGCCAGCAGCTTCGGGACGGGGAACACCGGGGAGCTGTTTTTT,CASSFGTGNTGELFF
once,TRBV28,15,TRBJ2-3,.,TGTGCCAGCAGCCAAGACAGGCATAGCACAGATACGCAGTATTTT,CASSQDRHSTDTQYF
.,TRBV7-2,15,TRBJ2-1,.,TGTGCCAGCAGCTTAGGCCGGGGCTCCTACAATGAGCAGTTCTTC,CASSLGRGSYNEQFF
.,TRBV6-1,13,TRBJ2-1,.,TGTGCCAGTAGAGGGAGCTCCTACAATGAGCAGTTCTTC,CASRGSSYNEQFF
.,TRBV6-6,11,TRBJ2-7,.,TGTGCCAGCAGTTACCCAACAGAGCAGTACTTC,CASSYPTEQYF
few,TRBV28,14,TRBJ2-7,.,TGTGCCAGCACCGTGAGGGGGGGGGCCTACGAGCAGTACTTC,CASTVRGGAYEQYF
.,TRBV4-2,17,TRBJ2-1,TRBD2,TGTGCCAGCAGCCTAACTAGCGGGGGGTCCCCCTACAATGAGCAGTTCTTC,CASSLTSGGSPYNEQFF
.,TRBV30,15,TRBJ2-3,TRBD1,TGTGCCTGGAGTGTAGCACAGGGGGTTACAGATACGCAGTATTTT,CAWSVAQGVTDTQYF
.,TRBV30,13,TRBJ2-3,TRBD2,TGTGCCTGGAGTAGTAGCGGGGGGGATACGCAGTATTTT,CAWSSSGGDTQYF
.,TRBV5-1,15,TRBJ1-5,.,TGCGCCAGCAGCGACGGGACGGATAGTTCTCAGCCCCAGCATTTT,CASSDGTDSSQPQHF
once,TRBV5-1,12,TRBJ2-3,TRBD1,TGCGCCAGCAGCCAACAGGGGGATACGCAGTATTTT,CASSQQGDTQYF
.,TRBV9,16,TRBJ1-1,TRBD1,TGTGCCAGCAGCGTAGCGCCGACAGGGGGGAACACTGAAGCTTTCTTT,CASSVAPTGGNTEAFF
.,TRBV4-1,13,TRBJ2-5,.,TGCGCCAGCAGCCAAGTTCTTGGAGAGACCCAGTACTTC,CASSQVLGETQYF
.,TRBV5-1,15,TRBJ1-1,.,TGCGCCAGCAGCTTGAATGCGGCAGGGTTCCTCGGCGCTTTCTTT,CASSLNAAGFLGAFF
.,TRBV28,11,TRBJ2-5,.,TGTGCCAGCAGTCTACAAGAGACCCAGTACTTC,CASSLQETQYF
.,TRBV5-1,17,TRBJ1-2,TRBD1,TGCGCCAGCAGCTGGAAAACCGGGACAGGGAAGGACTATGGCTACACCTTC,CASSWKTGTGKDYGYTF
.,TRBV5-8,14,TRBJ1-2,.,TGTGCCAGCAGCTTGGGGCAGATTAACTATGGCTACACCTTC,CASSLGQINYGYTF
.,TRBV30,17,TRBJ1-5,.,TGTGCCTGGACCCCCCAGGGAGCTGGGGTTTACAATCAGCCCCAGCATTTT,CAWTPQGAGVYNQPQHF
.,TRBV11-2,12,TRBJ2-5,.,TGTGCCAGCAGCTCCTCAGGGGAGACCCAGTACTTC,CASSSSGETQYF
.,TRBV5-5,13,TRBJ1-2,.,TGTGCCAGCAGTTTGACAGCTAACTATGGCTACACCTTC,CASSLTANYGYTF
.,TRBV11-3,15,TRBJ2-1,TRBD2,TGTGCCAGCAGCCCCCCCCGGGGGGGCCTCGCTGAGCAGTTCTTC,CASSPPRGGLAEQFF
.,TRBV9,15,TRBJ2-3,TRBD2,TGTGCCAGCAGCCCGGGACTAGCGATCACAGATACGCAGTATTTT,CASSPGLAITDTQYF
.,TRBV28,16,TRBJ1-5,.,TGTGCCAGCAGTTTGTCCACAGGGTTTAGCAATCAGCCCCAGCATTTT,CASSLSTGFSNQPQHF
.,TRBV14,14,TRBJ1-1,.,TGTGCCAGCAGCCAAGTGCTGGGGGACACTGAAGCTTTCTTT,CASSQVLGDTEAFF
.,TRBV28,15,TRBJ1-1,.,TGTGCCAGCAGTTTACGTGAGCCTATGAACACTGAAGCTTTCTTT,CASSLREPMNTEAFF
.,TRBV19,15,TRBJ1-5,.,TGTGCCAGTAGCTACCGTGACAAGTCGGATCAGCCCCAGCATTTT,CASSYRDKSDQPQHF
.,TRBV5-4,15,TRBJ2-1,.,TGTGCCAGCAGCCGAGCGGTGGGGGACCACAATGAGCAGTTCTTC,CASSRAVGDHNEQFF
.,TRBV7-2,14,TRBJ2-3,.,TGTGCCAGCAGCCCGGGAGCTTCCCCAGATACGCAGTATTTT,CASSPGASPDTQYF
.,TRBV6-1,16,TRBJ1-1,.,TGTGCCAGCAGTGTTACCCCGGGACTTGCCAACACTGAAGCTTTCTTT,CASSVTPGLANTEAFF
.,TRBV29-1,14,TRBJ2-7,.,TGCAGCGTTGGGGGGGCGGGGCCCCGCCGCGAGCAGTACTTC,CSVGGAGPRREQYF